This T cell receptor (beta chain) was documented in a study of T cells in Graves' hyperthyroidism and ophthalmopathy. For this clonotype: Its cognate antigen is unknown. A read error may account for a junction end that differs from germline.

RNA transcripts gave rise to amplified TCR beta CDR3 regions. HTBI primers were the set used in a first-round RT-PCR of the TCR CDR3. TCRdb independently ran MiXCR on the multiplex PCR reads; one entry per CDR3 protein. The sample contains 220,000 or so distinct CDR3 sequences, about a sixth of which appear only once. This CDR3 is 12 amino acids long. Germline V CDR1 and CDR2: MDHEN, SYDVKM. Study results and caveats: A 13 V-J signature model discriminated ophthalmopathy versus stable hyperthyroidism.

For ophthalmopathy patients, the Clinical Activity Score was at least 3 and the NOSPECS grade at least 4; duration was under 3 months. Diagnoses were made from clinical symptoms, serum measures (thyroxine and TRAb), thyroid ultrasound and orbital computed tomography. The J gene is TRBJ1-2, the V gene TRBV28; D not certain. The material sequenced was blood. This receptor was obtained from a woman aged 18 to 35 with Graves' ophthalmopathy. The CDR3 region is CASSVGNYGCTF. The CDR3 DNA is TGTGCCAGCAGCGTAGGTAACTATGGCTGCACCTTC.